The T cell receptor beta chain described here comes from a study of blood T cell repertoires in COVID-19. Overall study context: The origin of the acute and convalescent COVID-19 samples was the United States, Italy and Spain.

Assay used: immunoSEQ multiplex PCR; TCRdb lists only in-frame clones, some missing. The sample holds fewer than 200,000 clones, more than 65% seen once. Everyone who took part was roughly 18 to 89 years old, and they came from 24 US areas. Cohort placement rested on clinical history that participants reported themselves. Donors in Cohort 3 who had recovered were those with two negative PCRs, healthcare professional clearance, or resolution of their symptoms. Germline V CDR1 and CDR2: DFQATT, SNEGSKA (reference sequence). The CDR3 is made up of 11 amino acids. Trimming pared 3 bases from V and 3 bases from J, leaving 6 bases between. This clone was counted between two and nine times.

V is TRBV20-1 and J is TRBJ2-7; TRBD1 is a possible D gene (5 bases). Input material: PBMCs or T cells enriched from blood (not recorded which). This TCR derives from a man aged 45-60 years who had recovered from COVID-19. The CDR3 loop reads CSARDIYEQYF. The CDR3 DNA reads TGCAGTGCTAGGGACATCTACGAGCAGTACTTC.